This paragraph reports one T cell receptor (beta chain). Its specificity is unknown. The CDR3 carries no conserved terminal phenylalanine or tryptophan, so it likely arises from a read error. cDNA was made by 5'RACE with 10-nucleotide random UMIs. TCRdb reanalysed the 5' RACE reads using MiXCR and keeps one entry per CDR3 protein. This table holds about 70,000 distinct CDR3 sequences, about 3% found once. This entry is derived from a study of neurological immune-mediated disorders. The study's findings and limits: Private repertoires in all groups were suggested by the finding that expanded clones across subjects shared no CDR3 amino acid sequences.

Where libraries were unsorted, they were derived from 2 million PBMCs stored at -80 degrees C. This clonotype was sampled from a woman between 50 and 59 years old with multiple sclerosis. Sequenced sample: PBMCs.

The CDR3 is CVSSLTGHNQPQHI. As DNA, the CDR3 is TGTGTCAGCAGCCTGACAGGACACAATCAGCCCCAGCATATT. The rearrangement links TRBV7-9 to TRBJ1-5, with D perhaps matching TRBD1 (6 bases). CDR3 length equals 14 residues. Germline V lookup: CDR1 SEHNR, CDR2 FQNEAQ (reference sequence).